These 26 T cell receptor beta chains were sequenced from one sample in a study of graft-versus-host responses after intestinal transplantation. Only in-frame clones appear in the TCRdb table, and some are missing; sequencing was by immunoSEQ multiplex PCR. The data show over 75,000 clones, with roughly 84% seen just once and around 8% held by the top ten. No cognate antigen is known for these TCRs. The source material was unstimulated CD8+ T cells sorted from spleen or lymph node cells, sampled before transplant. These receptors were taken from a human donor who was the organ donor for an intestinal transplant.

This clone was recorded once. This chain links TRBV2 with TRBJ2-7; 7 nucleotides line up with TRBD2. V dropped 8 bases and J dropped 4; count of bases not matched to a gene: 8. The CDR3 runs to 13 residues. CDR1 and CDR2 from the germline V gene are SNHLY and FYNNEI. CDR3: CASGGGGAYEQYF. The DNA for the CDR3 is TGTGCCAGCGGGGGGGGAGGCGCATACGAGCAGTACTTC.

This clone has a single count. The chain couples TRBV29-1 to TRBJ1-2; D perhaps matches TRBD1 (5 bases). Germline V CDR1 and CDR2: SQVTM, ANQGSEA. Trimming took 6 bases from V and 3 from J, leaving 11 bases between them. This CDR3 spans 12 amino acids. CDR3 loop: CSVREGDYGYTF. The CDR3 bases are TGCAGCGTCCGGGAAGGGGACTATGGCTACACCTTC. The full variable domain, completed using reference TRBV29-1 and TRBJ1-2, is SAVISQKPSRDICQRGTSLTIQCQVDSQVTMMFWYRQQPGQSLTLIATANQGSEATYESGFVIDKFPISRPNLTFSTLTVSNMSPEDSSIYLCSVREGDYGYTFGSGTRLTVV.

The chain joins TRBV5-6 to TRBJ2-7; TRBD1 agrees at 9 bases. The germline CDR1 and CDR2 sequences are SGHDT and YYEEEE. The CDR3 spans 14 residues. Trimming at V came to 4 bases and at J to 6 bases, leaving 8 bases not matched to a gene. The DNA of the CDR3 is TGTGCCAGCAGCCGCGGACAGGGGCGATTCGAGCAGTACTTC. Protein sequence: CASSRGQGRFEQYF.

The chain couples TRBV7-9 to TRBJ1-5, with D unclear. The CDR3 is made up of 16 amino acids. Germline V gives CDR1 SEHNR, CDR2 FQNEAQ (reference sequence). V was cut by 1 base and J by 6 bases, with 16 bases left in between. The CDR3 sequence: CASSLVDVGSGQPQHF. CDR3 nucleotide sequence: TGTGCCAGCAGCTTAGTCGACGTGGGATCTGGTCAGCCCCAGCATTTT.

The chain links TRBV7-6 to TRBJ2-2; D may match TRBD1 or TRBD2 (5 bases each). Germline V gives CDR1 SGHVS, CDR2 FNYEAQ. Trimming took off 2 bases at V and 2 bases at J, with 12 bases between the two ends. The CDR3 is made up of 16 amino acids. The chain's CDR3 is CASSLWGPSNTGELFF. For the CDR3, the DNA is TGTGCCAGCAGCTTATGGGGACCCTCAAACACCGGGGAGCTGTTTTTT. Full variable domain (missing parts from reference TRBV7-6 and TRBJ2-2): GAGVSQSPRYKVTKRGQDVALRCDPISGHVSLYWYRQALGQGPEFLTYFNYEAQQDKSGLPNDRFSAERPEGSISTLTIQRTEQRDSAMYRCASSLWGPSNTGELFFGEGSRLTVL.

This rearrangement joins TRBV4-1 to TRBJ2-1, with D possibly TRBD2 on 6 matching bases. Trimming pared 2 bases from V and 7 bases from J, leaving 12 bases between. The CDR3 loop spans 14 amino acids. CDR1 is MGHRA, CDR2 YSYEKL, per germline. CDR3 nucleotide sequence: TGCGCCAGCAGCCAAACATTCGCGGGAAATGAGCAGTTCTTC. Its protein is CASSQTFAGNEQFF.

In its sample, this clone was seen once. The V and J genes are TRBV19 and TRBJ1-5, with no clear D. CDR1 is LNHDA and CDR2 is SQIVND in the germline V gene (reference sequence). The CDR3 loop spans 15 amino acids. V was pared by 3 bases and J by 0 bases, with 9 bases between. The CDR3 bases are TGTGCCAGTAGTATTAACAGTTATAGCAATCAGCCCCAGCATTTT. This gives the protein CASSINSYSNQPQHF. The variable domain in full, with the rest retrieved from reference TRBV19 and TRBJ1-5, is DGGITQSPKYLFRKEGQNVTLSCEQNLNHDAMYWYRQDPGQGLRLIYYSQIVNDFQKGDIAEGYSVSREKKESFPLTVTSAQKNPTAFYLCASSINSYSNQPQHFGDGTRLSIL.

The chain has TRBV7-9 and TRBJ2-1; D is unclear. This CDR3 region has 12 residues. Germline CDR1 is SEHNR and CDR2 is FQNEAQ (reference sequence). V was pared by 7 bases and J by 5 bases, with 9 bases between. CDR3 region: CASTVTDNEQFF. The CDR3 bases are TGTGCCAGCACCGTTACAGACAATGAGCAGTTCTTC.

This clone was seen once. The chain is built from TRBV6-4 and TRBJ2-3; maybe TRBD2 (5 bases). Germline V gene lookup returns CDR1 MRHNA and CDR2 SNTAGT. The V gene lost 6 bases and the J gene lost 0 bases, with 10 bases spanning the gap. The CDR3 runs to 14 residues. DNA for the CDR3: TGTGCCAGCAGCCCGGGGAGTAGCACAGATACGCAGTATTTT. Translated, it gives CASSPGSSTDTQYF.

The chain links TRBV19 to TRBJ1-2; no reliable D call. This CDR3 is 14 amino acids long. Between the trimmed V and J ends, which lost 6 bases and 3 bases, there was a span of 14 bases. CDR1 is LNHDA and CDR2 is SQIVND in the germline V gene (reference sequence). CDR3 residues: CASSTFWADYGYTF. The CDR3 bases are TGTGCCAGTAGCACGTTTTGGGCAGACTATGGCTACACCTTC. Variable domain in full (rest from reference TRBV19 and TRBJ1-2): DGGITQSPKYLFRKEGQNVTLSCEQNLNHDAMYWYRQDPGQGLRLIYYSQIVNDFQKGDIAEGYSVSREKKESFPLTVTSAQKNPTAFYLCASSTFWADYGYTFGSGTRLTVV.

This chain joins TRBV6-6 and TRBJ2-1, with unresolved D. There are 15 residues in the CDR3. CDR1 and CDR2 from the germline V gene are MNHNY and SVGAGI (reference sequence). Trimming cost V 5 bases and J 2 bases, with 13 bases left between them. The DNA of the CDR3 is TGTGCCAGCAGTCCCATTGAAGGACCCTACAATGAGCAGTTCTTC. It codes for CASSPIEGPYNEQFF.

Written as DNA, the CDR3 is TGTGCCACCAGCGCACGAGTACAGGGACCCTACGAGCAGTACTTC. Amino acids: CATSARVQGPYEQYF. The rearrangement uses TRBV15 and TRBJ2-5, with D perhaps TRBD1 (6 bases). The end of the DNA aligns better with TRBJ2-7, so the J call may be wrong. Per germline, CDR1 LNHNV and CDR2 YYDKDF (reference sequence). The CDR3 covers 15 residues.

The CDR3: CASSLGLLQETQYF. As DNA, the CDR3 is TGTGCCAGCAGCTTGGGGTTATTGCAAGAGACCCAGTACTTC. The chain links TRBV5-4 to TRBJ2-5; D is ambiguous. Trimming left V 0 bases short and J 2 bases short, with 8 bases between. Germline values: CDR1 SGHNT, CDR2 YYREEE (reference sequence). The length of the CDR3 is 14 residues.

The CDR3 is CASSRGFAGSPDTQYF. CDR3 DNA sequence: TGTGCCAGCAGCCGGGGGTTTGCGGGGTCTCCTGATACGCAGTATTTT. The chain couples TRBV2 to TRBJ2-3; maybe TRBD2 (6 bases). The CDR3 is 16 residues long. V lost 6 bases to trimming and J lost 6 bases, with 22 bases between them. Germline CDR1 is SNHLY and CDR2 is FYNNEI.

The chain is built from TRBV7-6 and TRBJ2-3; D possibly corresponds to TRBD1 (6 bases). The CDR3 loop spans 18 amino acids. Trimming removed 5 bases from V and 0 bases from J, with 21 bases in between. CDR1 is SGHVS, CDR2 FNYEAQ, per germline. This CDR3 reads CASSPAGQWLSSTDTQYF. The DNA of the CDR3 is TGTGCCAGCAGCCCAGCCGGACAGTGGCTATCTAGCACAGATACGCAGTATTTT.

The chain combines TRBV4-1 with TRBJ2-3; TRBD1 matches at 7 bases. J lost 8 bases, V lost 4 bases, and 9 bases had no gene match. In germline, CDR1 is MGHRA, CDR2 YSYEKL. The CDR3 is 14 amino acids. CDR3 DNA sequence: TGCGCCAGCAGCCCTGATCCGGGACAGCCTACGCAGTATTTT. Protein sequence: CASSPDPGQPTQYF.

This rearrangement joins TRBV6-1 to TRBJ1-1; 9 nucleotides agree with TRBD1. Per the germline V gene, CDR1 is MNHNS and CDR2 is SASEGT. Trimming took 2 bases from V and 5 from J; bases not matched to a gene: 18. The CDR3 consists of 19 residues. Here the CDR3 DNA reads TGTGCCAGCAGTGAATTTGGTATGGGACAGGGTTATTTTGAGACTGAAGCTTTCTTT. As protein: CASSEFGMGQGYFETEAFF.

DNA for the CDR3: TGTGCCAGCAGCTTCGTACCAGATACGCAGTATTTT. Translating gives CASSFVPDTQYF. J is TRBJ2-3 and V is TRBV7-2; unclear D gene. CDR1 SGHTA and CDR2 FQGNSA come from the germline V gene. V lost 3 bases and J 4 bases, leaving 5 bases between the germline ends. CDR3 length: 12 residues. Looking up the rest from reference TRBV7-2 and TRBJ2-3 gives the full variable domain: GAGVSQSPSNKVTEKGKDVELRCDPISGHTALYWYRQSLGQGLEFLIYFQGNSAPDKSGLPSDRFSAERTGGSVSTLTIQRTQQEDSAVYLCASSFVPDTQYFGPGTRLTVL.

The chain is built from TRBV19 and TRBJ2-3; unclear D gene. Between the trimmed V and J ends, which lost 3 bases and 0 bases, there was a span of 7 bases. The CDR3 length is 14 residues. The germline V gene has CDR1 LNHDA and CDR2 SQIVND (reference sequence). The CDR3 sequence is CASSIAGSTDTQYF. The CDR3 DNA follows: TGTGCCAGTAGTATTGCAGGTAGCACAGATACGCAGTATTTT.

CDR3 coding DNA: TGTGCCAGCAGTTCCCGAGGGGGGCCCTCTGGGGAAAAACTGTTTTTT. Translation gives CASSSRGGPSGEKLFF. This chain links TRBV28 with TRBJ1-4, with D tentatively TRBD1 (6 bases). The CDR3 runs 16 residues. V was clipped by 4 bases and J by 8 bases, with 20 bases between them. Germline V gene lookup returns CDR1 MDHEN and CDR2 SYDVKM.

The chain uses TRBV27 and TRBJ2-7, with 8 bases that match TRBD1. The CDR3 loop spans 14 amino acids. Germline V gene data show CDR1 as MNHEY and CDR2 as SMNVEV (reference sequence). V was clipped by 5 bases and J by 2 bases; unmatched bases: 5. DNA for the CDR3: TGTGCCAGCAGTCCGACAGGGGACCCCTACGAGCAGTACTTC. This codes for CASSPTGDPYEQYF.

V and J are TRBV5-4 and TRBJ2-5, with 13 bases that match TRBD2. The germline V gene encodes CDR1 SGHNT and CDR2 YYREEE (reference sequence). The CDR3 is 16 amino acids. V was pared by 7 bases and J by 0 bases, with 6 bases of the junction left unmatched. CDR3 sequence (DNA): TGTGCCAGCGGAAAGACTAGCGGGGGGTACCAAGAGACCCAGTACTTC. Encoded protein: CASGKTSGGYQETQYF.

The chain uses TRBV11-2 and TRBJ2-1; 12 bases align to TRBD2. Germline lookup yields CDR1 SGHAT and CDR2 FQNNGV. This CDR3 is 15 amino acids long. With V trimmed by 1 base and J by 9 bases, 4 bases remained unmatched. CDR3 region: CASSLASGGVSEQFF. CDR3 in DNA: TGTGCCAGCAGCTTAGCTAGCGGGGGGGTTAGTGAGCAGTTCTTC.

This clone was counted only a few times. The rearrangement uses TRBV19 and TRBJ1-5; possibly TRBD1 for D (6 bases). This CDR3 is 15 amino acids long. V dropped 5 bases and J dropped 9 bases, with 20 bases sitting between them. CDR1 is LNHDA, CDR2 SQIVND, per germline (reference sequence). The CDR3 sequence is CASSVLTGLIRPQHF. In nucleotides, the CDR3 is TGTGCCAGTAGTGTATTGACAGGCCTAATTCGGCCCCAGCATTTT. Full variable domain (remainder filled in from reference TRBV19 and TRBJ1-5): DGGITQSPKYLFRKEGQNVTLSCEQNLNHDAMYWYRQDPGQGLRLIYYSQIVNDFQKGDIAEGYSVSREKKESFPLTVTSAQKNPTAFYLCASSVLTGLIRPQHFGDGTRLSIL.

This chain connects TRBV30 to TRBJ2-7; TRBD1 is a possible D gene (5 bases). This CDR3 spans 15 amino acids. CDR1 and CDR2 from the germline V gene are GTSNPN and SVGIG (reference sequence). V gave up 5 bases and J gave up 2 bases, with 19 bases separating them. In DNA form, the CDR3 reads TGTGCCTGGTGGGCGAGGCAGGGAACCCCCTACGAGCAGTACTTC. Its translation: CAWWARQGTPYEQYF.

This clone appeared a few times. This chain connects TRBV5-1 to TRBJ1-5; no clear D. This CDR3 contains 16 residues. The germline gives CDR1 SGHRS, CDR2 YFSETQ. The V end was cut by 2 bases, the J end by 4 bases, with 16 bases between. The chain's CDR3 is CASSLSGRSENQPQHF. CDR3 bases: TGCGCCAGCAGCTTATCCGGAAGGTCAGAAAATCAGCCCCAGCATTTT.